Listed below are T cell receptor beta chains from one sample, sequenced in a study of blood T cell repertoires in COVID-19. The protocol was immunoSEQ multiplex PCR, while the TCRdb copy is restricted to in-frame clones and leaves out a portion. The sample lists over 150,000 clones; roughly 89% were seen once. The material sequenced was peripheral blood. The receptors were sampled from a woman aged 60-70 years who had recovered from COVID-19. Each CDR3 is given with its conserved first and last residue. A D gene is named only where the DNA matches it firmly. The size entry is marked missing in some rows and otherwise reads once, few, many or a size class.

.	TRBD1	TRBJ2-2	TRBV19	CASSIKTGWSGELFF	TGTGCCAGTAGTATCAAGACAGGGTGGTCCGGGGAGCTGTTTTTT
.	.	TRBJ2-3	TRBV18	CASSPLIDTQYF	TGTGCCAGCTCACCACTCATAGATACGCAGTATTTT
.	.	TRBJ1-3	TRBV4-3	CASSPRGVADLSSGNTIYF	TGCGCCAGCAGTCCCCGCGGGGTTGCGGACCTCAGCTCTGGAAACACCATATATTTT
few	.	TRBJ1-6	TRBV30	CASNSQGSSDSPLHF	TGTGCCTCAAACTCACAGGGATCTTCTGATTCACCCCTCCACTTT
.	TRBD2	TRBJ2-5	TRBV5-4	CASSLAGGRETQYF	TGTGCCAGCTCGCTAGCGGGGGGGCGGGAGACCCAGTACTTC
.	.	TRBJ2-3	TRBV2	CASSASTDTQYF	TGTGCCAGCAGTGCTAGCACAGATACGCAGTATTTT
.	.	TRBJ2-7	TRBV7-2	CASSPPHSYEQYF	TGTGCCAGCAGCCCCCCTCACAGCTACGAGCAGTACTTC
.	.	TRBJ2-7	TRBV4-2	CASSQDSTGEQYF	TGTGCCAGCAGCCAAGATAGTACCGGGGAGCAGTACTTC
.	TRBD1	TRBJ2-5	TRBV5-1	CASSPGQGAKTQYF	TGCGCCAGCAGCCCGGGACAGGGGGCGAAGACCCAGTACTTC
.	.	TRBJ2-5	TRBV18	CASSREQETQYF	TGTGCCAGCTCACGGGAGCAAGAGACCCAGTACTTC
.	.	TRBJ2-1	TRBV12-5	CASGASQVNNEQFF	TGTGCTAGTGGGGCAAGTCAGGTCAACAATGAGCAGTTCTTC
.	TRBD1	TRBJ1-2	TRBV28	CASSSPDRATYGGYTF	TGTGCCAGCAGTTCCCCGGACAGGGCGACGTATGGAGGCTACACCTTC
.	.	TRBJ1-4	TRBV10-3	CAINQGSNEKLFF	TGTGCCATCAACCAGGGATCTAATGAAAAACTGTTTTTT
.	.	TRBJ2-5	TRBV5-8	CASSLWSGQETQYF	TGTGCCAGCAGCTTGTGGTCAGGCCAAGAGACCCAGTACTTC
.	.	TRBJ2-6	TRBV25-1	CASSERAGANVLTF	TGTGCCAGCAGTGAGCGGGCTGGGGCCAACGTCCTGACTTTC
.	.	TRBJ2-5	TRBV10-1	CASSESSDLQETQYF	TGCGCCAGCAGTGAGTCGAGTGATCTCCAAGAGACCCAGTACTTC
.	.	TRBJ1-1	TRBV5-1	CASSTLGDMNTEAFF	TGCGCCAGCAGCACCCTGGGAGATATGAACACTGAAGCTTTCTTT
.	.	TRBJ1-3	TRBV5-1	CASTARPNSGNTIYF	TGCGCCAGCACCGCCCGCCCTAACTCTGGAAACACCATATATTTT
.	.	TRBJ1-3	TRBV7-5	CVRSSTSGGNTIYF	TGTGTCAGAAGCTCTACATCAGGAGGAAACACCATATATTTT
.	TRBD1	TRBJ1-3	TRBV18	CASSPQGALGNTIYF	TGTGCCAGCTCTCCACAGGGGGCGCTTGGAAACACCATATATTTT
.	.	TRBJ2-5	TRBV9	CASSVAGSYQETQYF	TGTGCCAGCAGCGTGGCAGGTTCGTACCAAGAGACCCAGTACTTC
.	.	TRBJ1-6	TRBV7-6	CASSPNTGAAGTLHF	TGTGCCAGCAGCCCCAACACGGGTGCAGCCGGAACCCTCCACTTT
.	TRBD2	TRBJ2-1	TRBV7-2	CASSPSRTSGGPYNEQFF	TGTGCCAGCAGCCCCAGCCGGACTAGCGGGGGGCCCTACAATGAGCAGTTCTTC
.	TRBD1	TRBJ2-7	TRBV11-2	CASSLAETGDPYEQYF	TGTGCCAGCAGCTTAGCCGAGACAGGGGATCCCTACGAGCAGTACTTC
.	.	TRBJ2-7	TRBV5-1	CASSLDRDEQYF	TGCGCCAGCAGCTTGGACAGGGACGAGCAGTACTTC
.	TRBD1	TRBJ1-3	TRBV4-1	CASSHPGTARNTIYF	TGCGCCAGCAGCCATCCCGGGACAGCCAGAAACACCATATATTTT
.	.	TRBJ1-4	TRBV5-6	CASSLLAGKREKLFF	TGTGCCAGCAGCTTGCTGGCAGGAAAACGTGAAAAACTGTTTTTT
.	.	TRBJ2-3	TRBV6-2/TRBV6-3	CASSYSTSRLDTQYF	TGTGCCAGCAGTTACTCTACTAGTCGCTTGGATACGCAGTATTTT
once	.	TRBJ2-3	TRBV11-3	CASSRYGDATDTQYF	TGTGCCAGCAGCCGTTACGGGGATGCTACAGATACGCAGTATTTT
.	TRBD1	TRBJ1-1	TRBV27	CASSSDRGLTMNTEAFF	TGTGCCAGCAGTTCGGACAGGGGGCTTACCATGAACACTGAAGCTTTCTTT
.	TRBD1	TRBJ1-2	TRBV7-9	CASSLEGTVYGYTF	TGTGCCAGCAGCTTAGAAGGGACAGTCTATGGCTACACCTTC
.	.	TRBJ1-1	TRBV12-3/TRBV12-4	CASSLVSGGEAFF	TGTGCCAGCAGTTTAGTCTCGGGGGGAGAAGCTTTCTTT
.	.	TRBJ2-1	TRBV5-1	CASRSFGGGYYNEQFF	TGCGCCAGCAGATCATTTGGTGGGGGGTACTACAATGAGCAGTTCTTC
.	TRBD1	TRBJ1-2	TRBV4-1	CASSQMVGRDSHYGYTF	TGCGCCAGCAGCCAGATGGTGGGGCGGGACAGCCACTATGGCTACACCTTC
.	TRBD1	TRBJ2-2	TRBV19	CASSILGQGNTGELFF	TGTGCCAGTAGTATTCTGGGACAGGGTAACACCGGGGAGCTGTTTTTT
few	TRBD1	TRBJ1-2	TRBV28	CASFRRGDYGYTF	TGTGCCAGCTTTCGCAGGGGGGACTATGGCTACACCTTC
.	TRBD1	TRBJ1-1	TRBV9	CASSFLDRGITEAFF	TGTGCCAGCAGCTTCCTCGACAGGGGGATCACTGAAGCTTTCTTT
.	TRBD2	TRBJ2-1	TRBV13	CASSQGLAGHEQFF	TGTGCCAGCAGCCAGGGACTAGCGGGGCATGAGCAGTTCTTC
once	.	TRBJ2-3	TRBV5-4	CASRTGTHSRTDTQYF	TGTGCCAGCAGGACCGGGACTCACTCGCGCACAGATACGCAGTATTTT
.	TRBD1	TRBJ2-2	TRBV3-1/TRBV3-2	CASSQLPGQGPGELFF	TGTGCCAGCAGCCAACTTCCGGGACAGGGCCCCGGGGAGCTGTTTTTT
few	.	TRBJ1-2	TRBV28	CASSTTTVYGYTF	TGTGCCAGCAGTACGACGACAGTCTATGGCTACACCTTC
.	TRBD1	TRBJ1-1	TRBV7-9	CASSFSQGAITEAFF	TGTGCCAGCAGCTTCTCTCAGGGGGCGATCACTGAAGCTTTCTTT
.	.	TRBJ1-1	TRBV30	CAWRTQGRATEAFF	TGTGCCTGGAGGACACAGGGTCGAGCCACTGAAGCTTTCTTT
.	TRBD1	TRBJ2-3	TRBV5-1	CASSLGQGYTDTQYF	TGCGCCAGCAGCCTGGGACAGGGGTACACAGATACGCAGTATTTT
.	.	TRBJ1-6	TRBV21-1	CASSRGGTGQSPLHF	TGTGCCAGCAGCAGGGGGGGGACAGGGCAATCACCCCTCCACTTT
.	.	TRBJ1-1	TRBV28	CASTSPQSTEAFF	TGTGCCAGCACATCCCCACAGAGCACTGAAGCTTTCTTT
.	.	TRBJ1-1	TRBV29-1	CSVAVEGTEAFF	TGCAGCGTTGCCGTGGAGGGCACTGAAGCTTTCTTT
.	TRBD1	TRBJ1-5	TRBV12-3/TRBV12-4	CASSEQGYQPQHF	TGTGCCAGCAGTGAACAGGGGTATCAGCCCCAGCATTTT
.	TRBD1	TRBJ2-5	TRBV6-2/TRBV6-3	CASSPGTGRQETQYF	TGTGCCAGCAGCCCCGGGACAGGGAGGCAAGAGACCCAGTACTTC
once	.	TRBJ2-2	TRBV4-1	CASSLYSSNTGELFF	TGCGCCAGCAGCCTGTACAGCTCGAACACCGGGGAGCTGTTTTTT
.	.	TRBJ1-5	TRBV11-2	CASSLSDGDQPQHF	TGTGCCAGCAGCCTCTCTGACGGGGATCAGCCCCAGCATTTT
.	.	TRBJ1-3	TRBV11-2	CASSSSPQPSGNTIYF	TGTGCCAGCAGCTCTAGTCCCCAACCTTCTGGAAACACCATATATTTT
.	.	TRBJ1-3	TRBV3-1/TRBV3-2	CASSQGFSGNTIYF	TGTGCCAGCAGTCAGGGGTTCTCTGGAAACACCATATATTTT
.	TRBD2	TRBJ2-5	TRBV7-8	CASSLAFWASGGSETQYF	TGTGCCAGCAGCTTAGCGTTCTGGGCTAGCGGGGGGTCGGAGACCCAGTACTTC
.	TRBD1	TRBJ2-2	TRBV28	CASSYRTGSTGELFF	TGTGCCAGCAGTTATCGGACAGGGAGCACCGGGGAGCTGTTTTTT
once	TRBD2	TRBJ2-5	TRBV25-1	CASSRKRGIETQYF	TGTGCCAGCAGTCGCAAGCGGGGGATAGAGACCCAGTACTTC
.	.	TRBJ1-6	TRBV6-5	CASSYSAIGSPLHF	TGTGCCAGCAGTTACTCAGCCATCGGGTCACCCCTCCACTTT